This TCR beta chain was documented in a study of CXCR3-negative and CXCR3-positive naive CD8 T cells. Study-wide background: The libraries yielded about 135 million TRB reads, about 1.5 +/- 0.3 million each. Study observations and caveats: Naive subsets did not differ in surface CD5, and TRB CDR3 properties served to infer TCR strength. CXCR3-positive naive cells had more hydrophobic TRB CDR3s than CXCR3-negative naive cells.

By phenotype, naive CD8+ T cells were CD45RO-CCR7+CD27+CD95-. According to its frequency, this clonotype is medium-sized (0.01 to 0.1%). The target antigen is unknown. The CDR3 is 15 amino acids. Per the germline V gene, CDR1 is MNHEY and CDR2 is SVGEGT. Via 5' RACE with UMI labels, TRB cDNA libraries were prepared. TCRdb re-called the 5' RACE reads and shows each CDR3 protein once, DNA omitted. The sample spans some 68,000 distinct CDR3 sequences; the ten largest clones claim around 4.8%. Sequences were obtained from naive CXCR3+ CD8+ T cells from blood. The subset here: CD45RO-CCR7+CD27+CD95- naive CD8+ T cells expressing CXCR3 (TNR3+). The clonotype comes from a human donor in good health. Some clones in this sample may be carry-over from other donors' samples. J is TRBJ2-1 and V is TRBV6-2 or TRBV6-3. The CDR3 is CASSYSGPPYNEQFF.